These 4 T cell receptor beta chains share one sample of origin, sequenced in a study of T cell responses to AZD1222 COVID-19 vaccine. Repertoires were generated with immunoSEQ multiplex PCR, while TCRdb's copy carries only in-frame clones and drops some. The sample contains tens of thousands of clones, 87% of which appear only once. The specimen was peripheral blood, collected on day 0 of AZD1222 vaccination. The receptors stem from an adult in good health.

The chain has TRBV9 and TRBJ2-2, with D possibly matching TRBD1 (5 bases). Germline values: CDR1 SGDLS, CDR2 YYNGEE. The CDR3 covers 18 residues. V was trimmed by 0 bases and J by 3 bases, leaving 18 bases between them. For the CDR3, the DNA is TGTGCCAGCAGCGTAGGTAGATCGGCAGGGATACACACCGGGGAGCTGTTTTTT. As protein: CASSVGRSAGIHTGELFF.

The J gene is TRBJ1-3, the V gene TRBV12-5; D not resolved. V lost 0 bases to trimming and J lost 0 bases, with 9 bases between them. The CDR3 contains 16 residues. The V gene's germline CDR1 is LGHNT and CDR2 FRNRAP. CDR3 coding DNA: TGTGCTAGTGGTTTGGTACGGGAGGGCTCTGGAAACACCATATATTTT. This encodes CASGLVREGSGNTIYF.

The chain recombines TRBV6-2 or TRBV6-3 with TRBJ2-7, with D possibly matching TRBD2 (5 bases). The CDR3 runs 14 residues. V lost 1 base and J 0 bases, leaving 7 bases between the germline ends. In germline, CDR1 is MNHEY, CDR2 SVGEGT. DNA for the CDR3: TGTGCCAGCAGTTACTACGGGAACTCCTACGAGCAGTACTTC. This sequence encodes CASSYYGNSYEQYF.

The J gene is TRBJ1-2, the V gene TRBV4-3; the D is unclear. The CDR3 has 13 residues. Germline V lookup: CDR1 LGHNA, CDR2 YSLEER. V was pared by 0 bases and J by 5 bases, with 7 bases between. CDR3 sequence: CASSQDEAYGYTF. The CDR3 nucleotides read TGCGCCAGCAGCCAAGATGAGGCGTATGGCTACACCTTC.